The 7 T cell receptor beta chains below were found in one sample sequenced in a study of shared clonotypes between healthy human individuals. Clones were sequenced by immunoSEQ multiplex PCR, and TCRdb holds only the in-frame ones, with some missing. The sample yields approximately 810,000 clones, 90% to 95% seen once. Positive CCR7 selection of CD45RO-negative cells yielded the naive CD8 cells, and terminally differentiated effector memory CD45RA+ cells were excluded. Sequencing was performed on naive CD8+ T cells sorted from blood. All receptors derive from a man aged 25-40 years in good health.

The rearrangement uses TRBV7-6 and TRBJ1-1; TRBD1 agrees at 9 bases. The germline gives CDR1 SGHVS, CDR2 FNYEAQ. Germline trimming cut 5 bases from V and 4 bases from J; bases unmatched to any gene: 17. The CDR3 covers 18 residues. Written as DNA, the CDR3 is TGTGCCAGCAGCCCAGACCGGGACAGGGAGTATAGCCTCACTGAAGCTTTCTTT. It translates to CASSPDRDREYSLTEAFF.

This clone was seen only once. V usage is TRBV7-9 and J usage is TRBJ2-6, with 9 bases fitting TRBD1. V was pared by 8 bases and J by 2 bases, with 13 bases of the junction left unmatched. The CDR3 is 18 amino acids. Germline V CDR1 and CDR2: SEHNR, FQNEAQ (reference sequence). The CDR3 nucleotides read TGTGCCAGCGTGGGGACAGGGACTGTTCTGGCTGGGGCCAACGTCCTGACTTTC. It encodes CASVGTGTVLAGANVLTF.

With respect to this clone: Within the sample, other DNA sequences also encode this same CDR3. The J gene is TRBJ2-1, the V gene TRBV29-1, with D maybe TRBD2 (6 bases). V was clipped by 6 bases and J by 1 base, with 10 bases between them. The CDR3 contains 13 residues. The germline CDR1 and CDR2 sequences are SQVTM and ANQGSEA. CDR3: CSVGGLSYNEQFF. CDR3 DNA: TGCAGCGTAGGAGGGTTATCCTACAATGAGCAGTTCTTC.

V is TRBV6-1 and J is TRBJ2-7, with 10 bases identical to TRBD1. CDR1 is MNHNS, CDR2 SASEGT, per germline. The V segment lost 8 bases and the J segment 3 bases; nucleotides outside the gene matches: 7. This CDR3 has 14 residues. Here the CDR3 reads CASDPGQGSYEQYF. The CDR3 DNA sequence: TGTGCCAGCGATCCGGGACAGGGGAGCTACGAGCAGTACTTC.

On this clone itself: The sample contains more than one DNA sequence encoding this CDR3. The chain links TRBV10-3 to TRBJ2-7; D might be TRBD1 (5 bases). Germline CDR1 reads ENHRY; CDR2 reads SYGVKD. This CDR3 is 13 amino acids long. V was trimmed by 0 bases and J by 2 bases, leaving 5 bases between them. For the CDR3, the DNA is TGTGCCATCAGTGAGTCAGGGGCCTACGAGCAGTACTTC. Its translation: CAISESGAYEQYF.

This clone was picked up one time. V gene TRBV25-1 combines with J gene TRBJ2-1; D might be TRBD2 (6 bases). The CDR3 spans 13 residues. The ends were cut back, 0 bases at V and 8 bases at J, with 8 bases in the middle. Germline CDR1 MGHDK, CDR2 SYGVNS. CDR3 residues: CASSEYREDEQFF. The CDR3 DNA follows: TGTGCCAGCAGTGAATACAGGGAGGATGAGCAGTTCTTC. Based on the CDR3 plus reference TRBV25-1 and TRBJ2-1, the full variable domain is EADIYQTPRYLVIGTGKKITLECSQTMGHDKMYWYQQDPGMELHLIHYSYGVNSTEKGDLSSESTVSRIRTEHFPLTLESARPSHTSQYLCASSEYREDEQFFGPGTRLTVL.

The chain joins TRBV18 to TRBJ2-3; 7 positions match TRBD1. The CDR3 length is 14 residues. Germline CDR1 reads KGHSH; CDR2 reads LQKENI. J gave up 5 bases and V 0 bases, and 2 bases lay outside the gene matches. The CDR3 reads CASSPPWTGDTQYF. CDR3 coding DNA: TGTGCCAGCTCACCACCTTGGACAGGAGATACGCAGTATTTT.